This T cell receptor beta chain is drawn from a study of T cell changes during pregnancy in multiple sclerosis. Only in-frame clones appear in the TCRdb table, and some are missing; sequencing was by immunoSEQ multiplex PCR. This table has tens of thousands of clones, 80% to 95% appearing once. Germline-derived CDR1 and CDR2 are LGHNA and YSLEER. V shed 1 base and J shed 6 bases, with 18 bases lying between them. CDR3 size: 16 residues. This clone appeared once. This chain links TRBV4-3 with TRBJ1-1; D is ambiguous. The material was peripheral blood, obtained after pregnancy. The receptor's source is a female donor with multiple sclerosis, enrolled in a pregnancy study. The CDR3 region has the DNA TGCGCCAGCAGCCAAGGGGCTACCCGGCCCCAACCTGAAGCTTTCTTT. Its protein product is CASSQGATRPQPEAFF.